This paragraph reports one TCR beta chain. The target antigen is unknown. Assay: immunoSEQ multiplex PCR; the TCRdb copy retains only in-frame clones and omits some. This table has more than 65,000 clones, roughly nine tenths appearing once. These data come from a study of graft-versus-host responses after intestinal transplantation. Study-wide results and limits: Peak GvH clone levels in circulation were associated with early post-transplant HvG declines.

The germline gives CDR1 WSHSY, CDR2 SAAADI. The V gene lost 7 bases and the J gene lost 6 bases, with 10 bases spanning the gap. This CDR3 is 11 amino acids long. The sequence was obtained from a human donor who received an intestinal transplant. The chain uses TRBV10-2 and TRBJ2-7, with D unclear. The specimen comprised unstimulated CD4+ T cells sorted from spleen or lymph node cells, sampled before intestinal transplant. CDR3 bases: TGCGCCAGCACAGACTCTTTCGAGCAGTACTTC. Translation gives CASTDSFEQYF.